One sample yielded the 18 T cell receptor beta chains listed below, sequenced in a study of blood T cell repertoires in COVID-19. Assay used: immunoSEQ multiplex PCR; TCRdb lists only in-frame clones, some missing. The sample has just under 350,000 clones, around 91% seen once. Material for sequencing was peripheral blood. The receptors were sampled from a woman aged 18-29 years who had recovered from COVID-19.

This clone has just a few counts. This chain's CDR3 is CASSINRDYYGYTF. For the CDR3, the DNA is TGTGCCAGTAGTATAAACAGGGATTACTATGGCTACACCTTC. J is TRBJ1-2 and V is TRBV19; D perhaps matches TRBD1 (6 bases). Germline assignment: CDR1 LNHDA and CDR2 SQIVND (reference sequence). The CDR3 is 14 residues long. Trimming removed 2 bases from V and 3 bases from J, with 10 bases in between.

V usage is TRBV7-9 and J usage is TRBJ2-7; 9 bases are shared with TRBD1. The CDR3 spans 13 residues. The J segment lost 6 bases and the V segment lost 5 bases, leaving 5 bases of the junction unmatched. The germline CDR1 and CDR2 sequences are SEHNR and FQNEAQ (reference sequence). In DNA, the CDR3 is TGTGCCAGCAGCCGGGGACAGGGAAGCGAGCAGTACGTC. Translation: CASSRGQGSEQYV.

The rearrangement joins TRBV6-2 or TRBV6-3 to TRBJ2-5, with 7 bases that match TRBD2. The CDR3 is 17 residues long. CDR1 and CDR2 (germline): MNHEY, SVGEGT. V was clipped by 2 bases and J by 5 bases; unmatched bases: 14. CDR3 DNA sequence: TGTGCCAGCAGTTACGGGCGAGCGGGGATGGAGAGGGAGACCCAGTACTTC. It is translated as CASSYGRAGMERETQYF.

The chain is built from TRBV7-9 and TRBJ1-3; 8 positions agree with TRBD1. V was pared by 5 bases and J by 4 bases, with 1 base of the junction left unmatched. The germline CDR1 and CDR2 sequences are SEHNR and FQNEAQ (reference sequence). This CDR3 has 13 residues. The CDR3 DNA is TGTGCCAGCAGCCGGACAGGGGGAAACACCATATATTTT. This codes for CASSRTGGNTIYF.

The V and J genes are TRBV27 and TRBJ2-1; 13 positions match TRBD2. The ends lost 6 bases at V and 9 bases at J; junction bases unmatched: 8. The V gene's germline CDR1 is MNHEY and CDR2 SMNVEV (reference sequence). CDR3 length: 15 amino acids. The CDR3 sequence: CASSPGLAGVSEQFF. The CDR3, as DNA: TGTGCCAGCAGCCCCGGACTAGCGGGAGTCAGTGAGCAGTTCTTC.

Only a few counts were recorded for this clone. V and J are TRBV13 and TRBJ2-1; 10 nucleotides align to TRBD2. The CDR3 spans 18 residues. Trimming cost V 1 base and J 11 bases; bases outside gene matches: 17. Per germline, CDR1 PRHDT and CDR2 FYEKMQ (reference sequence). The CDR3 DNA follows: TGTGCCAGCAGCTTAGAGGTCATGGTCACTAGCGGGATCGGCAAGCAGTTCTTC. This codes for CASSLEVMVTSGIGKQFF.

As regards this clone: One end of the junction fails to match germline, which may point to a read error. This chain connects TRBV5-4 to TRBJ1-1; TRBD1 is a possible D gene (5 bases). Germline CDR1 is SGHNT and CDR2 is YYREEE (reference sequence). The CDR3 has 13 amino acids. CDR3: CASKLDTNTEAFF. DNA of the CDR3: TGTGCAAGCAAGTTGGACACGAACACTGAAGCTTTCTTT.

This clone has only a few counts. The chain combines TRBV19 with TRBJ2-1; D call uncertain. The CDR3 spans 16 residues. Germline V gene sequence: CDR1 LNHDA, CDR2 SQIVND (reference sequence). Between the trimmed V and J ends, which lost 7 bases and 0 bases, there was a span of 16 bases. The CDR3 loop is CASTPTRGNSYNEQFF. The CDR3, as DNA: TGTGCCAGTACCCCAACCAGAGGAAACTCCTACAATGAGCAGTTCTTC.

CDR3 sequence: CASSRGTGVSQPQHF. In nucleotides, the CDR3 is TGTGCCAGCAGCCGAGGGACAGGGGTCAGTCAGCCCCAGCATTTT. V is TRBV6-5 and J is TRBJ1-5; 10 bases map to TRBD1. The ends lost 6 bases at V and 6 bases at J; junction bases unmatched: 8. The length of the CDR3 is 15 residues. Germline V gene lookup returns CDR1 MNHEY and CDR2 SVGAGI.

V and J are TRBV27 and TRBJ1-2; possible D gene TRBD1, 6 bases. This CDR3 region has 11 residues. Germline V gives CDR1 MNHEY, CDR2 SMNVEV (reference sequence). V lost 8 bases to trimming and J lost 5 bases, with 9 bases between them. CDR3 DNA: TGTGCCAGCTCACAGGGTTATGGCTACACCTTC. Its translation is CASSQGYGYTF.

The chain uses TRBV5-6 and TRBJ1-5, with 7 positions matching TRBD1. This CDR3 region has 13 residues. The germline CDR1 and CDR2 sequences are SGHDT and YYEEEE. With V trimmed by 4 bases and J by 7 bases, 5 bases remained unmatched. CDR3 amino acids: CASSTDRRQPQHF. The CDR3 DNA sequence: TGTGCCAGCAGCACGGACAGGAGGCAGCCCCAGCATTTT.

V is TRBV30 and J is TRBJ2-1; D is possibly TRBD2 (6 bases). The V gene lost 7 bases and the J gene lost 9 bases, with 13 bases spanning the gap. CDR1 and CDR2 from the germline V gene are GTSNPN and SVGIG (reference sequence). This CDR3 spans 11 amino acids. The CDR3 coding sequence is TGTGCCTCCGGTTTGGGGGGTGAGCAGTTCTTC. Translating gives CASGLGGEQFF.

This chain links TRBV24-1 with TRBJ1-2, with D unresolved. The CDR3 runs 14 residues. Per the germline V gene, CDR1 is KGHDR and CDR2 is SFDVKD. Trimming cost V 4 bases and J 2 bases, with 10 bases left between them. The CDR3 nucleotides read TGTGCCACCAGTGACCCCAGAGGAAACTATGGCTACACCTTC. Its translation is CATSDPRGNYGYTF.

CDR3 loop: CASSSLFGSGNTIYF. The CDR3, as DNA: TGTGCCAGCAGCTCCCTCTTCGGCTCTGGAAACACCATATATTTT. This rearrangement joins TRBV5-6 to TRBJ1-3; D is undetermined. This CDR3 comprises 15 residues. V shed 3 bases and J shed 0 bases, with 10 bases lying between them. Germline lookup yields CDR1 SGHDT and CDR2 YYEEEE.

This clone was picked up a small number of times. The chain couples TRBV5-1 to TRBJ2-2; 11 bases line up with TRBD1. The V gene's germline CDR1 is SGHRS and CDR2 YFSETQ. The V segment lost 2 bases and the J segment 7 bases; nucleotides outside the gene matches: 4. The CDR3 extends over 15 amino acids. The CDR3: CASSFGQGAIGELFF. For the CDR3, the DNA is TGCGCCAGCAGCTTCGGACAGGGGGCAATCGGGGAGCTGTTTTTT.

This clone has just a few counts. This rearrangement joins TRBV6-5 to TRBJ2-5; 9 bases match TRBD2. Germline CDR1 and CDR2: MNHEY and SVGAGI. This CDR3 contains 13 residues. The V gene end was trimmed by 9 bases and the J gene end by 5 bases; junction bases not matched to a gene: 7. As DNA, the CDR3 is TGTGCCAGTCGGACTAGCGTGCGTGAGACCCAGTACTTC. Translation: CASRTSVRETQYF.

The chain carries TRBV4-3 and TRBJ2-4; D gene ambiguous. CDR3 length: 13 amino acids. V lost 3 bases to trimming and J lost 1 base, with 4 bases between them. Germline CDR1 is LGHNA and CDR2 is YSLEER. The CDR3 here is CASSHRAKNIQYF. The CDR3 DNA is TGCGCCAGCAGCCACAGGGCCAAAAACATTCAGTACTTC.

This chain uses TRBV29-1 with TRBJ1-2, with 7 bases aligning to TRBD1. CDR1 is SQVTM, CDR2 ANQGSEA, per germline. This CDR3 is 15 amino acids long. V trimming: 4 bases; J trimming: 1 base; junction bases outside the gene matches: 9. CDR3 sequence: CSVVNFGTVNYGYTF. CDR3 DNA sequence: TGCAGCGTTGTTAATTTTGGGACAGTTAACTATGGCTACACCTTC.